This TCR beta chain comes out of a study of blood T cell repertoires in COVID-19. This CDR3 is built from 17 residues. Germline values: CDR1 LNHDA, CDR2 SQIVND (reference sequence). V gave up 6 bases and J gave up 1 base; unmatched junction bases: 5. The assay was immunoSEQ multiplex PCR, and TCRdb's table has in-frame clones only and misses some. This table has tens of thousands of clones, approximately 80% appearing once. Sequenced input: peripheral blood. The sequence derives from a man aged 50-60 years with active or convalescent COVID-19. The chain carries TRBV19 and TRBJ2-1, with TRBD2 matching 14 bases. CDR3 region: CASSGLAGGLSYNEQFF. The CDR3, as DNA: TGTGCCAGTAGCGGACTAGCGGGGGGCCTGTCCTACAATGAGCAGTTCTTC.